These T cell receptor beta chains were read from a single sample in a study of shared clonotypes between healthy human individuals. Only in-frame clones appear in the TCRdb table, and some are missing; sequencing was by immunoSEQ multiplex PCR. The sample carries roughly 2.1 million clones, about 93% recorded once. Sequencing was done on a sample of naive CD8+ T cells from PBMCs. The origin of the receptors is a man aged 18 to 30 in good health. Some clones in this sample may be carry-over from other donors' samples. Both conserved end residues are part of each CDR3. A row's size may be missing; if present it is once, few, many or a size class.

abundance	j_gene	v_gene	CDR3aa
NA	TRBJ2-1	TRBV5-4	CASSLFRSSYNEQFF
NA	TRBJ2-7	TRBV5-1	CASSLSSYSFYEQYF
few	TRBJ1-1	TRBV11-2	CASSLGRKNTEAFF
NA	TRBJ2-3	TRBV5-1	CASSPRPGNPSTDTQYF
NA	TRBJ2-1	TRBV2	CASKVKGSYNEQFF
NA	TRBJ2-5	TRBV10-3	CAISETWSKETQYF
few	TRBJ1-1	TRBV18	CASSPPSPGTANTEAFF
NA	TRBJ2-7	TRBV7-9	CASSSGPREQYF
NA	TRBJ2-7	TRBV2	CASRPRTGITYEQYF
NA	TRBJ1-1	TRBV27	CASSLGRGTEAFF
once	TRBJ2-1	TRBV4-1	CASSWRRNEQFF
NA	TRBJ1-2	TRBV5-4	CASSFLGGAGYGYTF
NA	TRBJ2-5	TRBV7-2	CASGSRSGRGQETQYF
NA	TRBJ2-2	TRBV7-7	CASSLGITGELFF
NA	TRBJ2-7	TRBV6-1	CASSVRDWTYEQYF
NA	TRBJ2-6	TRBV2	CASRDRQLLSGANVLTF
NA	TRBJ1-2	TRBV4-3	CASSQDRTDYGYTF
few	TRBJ1-1	TRBV19	CASSHPARGNTEAFF
NA	TRBJ2-1	TRBV4-1	CASSQALVLSAEQFF
NA	TRBJ1-1	TRBV6-6	CASSQDRVAEAFF
NA	TRBJ1-1	TRBV19	CASRRSGNTEAFF
once	TRBJ2-3	TRBV15	CATSRRDNTDTQYF
NA	TRBJ2-7	TRBV10-3	CAISDIGPLREQYF
NA	TRBJ2-7	TRBV27	CASSSRGTSYYEQYF
NA	TRBJ2-1	TRBV7-3	CASSLGIRDAELREQFF
NA	TRBJ2-1	TRBV7-8	CASSLRLAVEQFF
NA	TRBJ1-3	TRBV9	CASSPQGTGNTIYF
NA	TRBJ1-1	TRBV7-8	CASSLGGPNTEAFF
NA	TRBJ2-1	TRBV28	CASSSTSQFYNEQFF
NA	TRBJ1-1	TRBV6-5	CASSYSTDSLNTEAFF
NA	TRBJ2-7	TRBV5-1	CASSPTGTGEQYF
NA	TRBJ1-2	TRBV28	CASGRNYGYTF
NA	TRBJ1-1	TRBV7-9	CARDPFADTPGTEAFF
NA	TRBJ2-7	TRBV29-1	CSVRGLAGAPYEQYF
NA	TRBJ1-2	TRBV28	CASRYGGSYGYTF
NA	TRBJ2-7	TRBV5-7	CASSDGPGNTYEQYF
NA	TRBJ1-2	TRBV7-9	CASSYPGQPNYGYTF
NA	TRBJ2-5	TRBV28	CASSLLSRESSQETQYF
once	TRBJ2-7	TRBV11-2	CASSHPKGGGEGEQYF
once	TRBJ1-2	TRBV28	CASRLSPGHNYGYTF
NA	TRBJ1-1	TRBV6-5	CASSPRVPGTEAFF
few	TRBJ1-1	TRBV20-1	CSATKGTEAFF
NA	TRBJ1-1	TRBV6-6	CATKSPDRNTEAFF
NA	TRBJ2-3	TRBV12-5	CASGLPDSTDTQYF
once	TRBJ1-2	TRBV6-5	CASSQISGFNYGYTF
NA	TRBJ2-2	TRBV6-5	CASSYRVGAGELFF
NA	TRBJ2-7	TRBV9	CASSVPRASPTYEQYF
NA	TRBJ2-7	TRBV28	CASSWGQVSYEQYF
NA	TRBJ2-7	TRBV2	CASTRHVTTYEQYF
NA	TRBJ2-1	TRBV2	CASSERDSYNEQFF
NA	TRBJ1-1	TRBV7-2	CASRLGPSLNTEAFF